The next 5 T cell receptor beta chains were all read from a single sample in a study of blood T cell repertoires in COVID-19. The method was immunoSEQ multiplex PCR; TCRdb's version includes in-frame clones alone and lacks a portion of them. The sample includes approximately 86,000 clones, roughly 80% of them seen just once. Sequenced material: peripheral blood. All receptors derive from a man aged 50 to 59 with acute or convalescent COVID-19.

The gene calls are TRBV28 and TRBJ1-2; D is perhaps TRBD1 (6 bases). CDR1 and CDR2 (germline): MDHEN, SYDVKM. The V end was cut by 6 bases, the J end by 4 bases, with 15 bases between. The CDR3 length is 14 residues. In DNA, the CDR3 is TGTGCCAGCAGCGGAACAGGGAACGGCTATGGCTACACCTTC. Residues: CASSGTGNGYGYTF.

This rearrangement joins TRBV5-1 to TRBJ2-3, with a tentative D call TRBD1 (6 bases). The length of the CDR3 is 15 residues. Germline assignment: CDR1 SGHRS and CDR2 YFSETQ. The V end lost 4 bases, the J end lost 0 bases, and 12 bases lay between the germline ends. Written as DNA, the CDR3 is TGCGCCAGCAGCCCTGGACAGTTTAGCACAGATACGCAGTATTTT. Protein: CASSPGQFSTDTQYF.

The genes are TRBV5-4 and TRBJ2-6; 10 positions match TRBD2. Germline V lookup: CDR1 SGHNT, CDR2 YYREEE (reference sequence). The CDR3 extends over 17 amino acids. J was trimmed by 2 bases and V by 4 bases; bases with no gene match: 6. The CDR3 loop reads CASSLVAGGTGANVLTF. In DNA, the CDR3 is TGTGCCAGCAGCCTAGTAGCGGGAGGAACTGGGGCCAACGTCCTGACTTTC.

Remarks on this clone: The junction departs from the called germline gene at one end, perhaps through a read error. The chain carries TRBV7-2 and TRBJ1-3; 9 bases fit TRBD1. The germline gives CDR1 SGHTA, CDR2 FQGNSA. This CDR3 comprises 14 residues. The CDR3 coding sequence is TGTGCCAGCAGCGAACAGGGGGCTGGGAACACCATATATTTT. Translated: CASSEQGAGNTIYF.

This chain joins TRBV5-6 and TRBJ2-5, with D hard to call. The germline V gene encodes CDR1 SGHDT and CDR2 YYEEEE. This CDR3 is built from 13 residues. V lost 1 base and J 7 bases, leaving 11 bases between the germline ends. The DNA for the CDR3 is TGTGCCAGCAGCTTGTGGCTAGTAGTGACCCAGTACTTC. It yields the protein CASSLWLVVTQYF.